This TCR beta chain was identified in a study of blood T cell repertoires in COVID-19. Study at large: Acute-phase and convalescent COVID-19 samples originated in the United States, Italy and Spain. PBMCs, B-cell-depleted T cells, or T cells were the source of the cDNA or gDNA that made up the material.

This CDR3 is 15 amino acids long. In germline, CDR1 is MNHEY, CDR2 SVGEGT. V was pared by 2 bases and J by 1 base, with 5 bases of the junction left unmatched. The table lists this clone with a count of one. Authors' methods: The authors estimated nucleated cell counts from reference gene primer amplification. TCRdb keeps only in-frame clones here, not all; method: immunoSEQ multiplex PCR. D and trimming were read from the DNA, whereas the V and J calls and clone size are those reported in that table. The table has tens of thousands of clones, roughly 88% seen once. The sequenced sample consisted of peripheral blood. The chain recombines TRBV6-2 or TRBV6-3 with TRBJ2-7; TRBD1 agrees at 7 bases. The sequence came from a man aged 65-85 years with acute or convalescent COVID-19. DNA of the CDR3: TGTGCCAGCAGTTACGTTGTGGACAGGTCCTACGAGCAGTACTTC. Translating it yields CASSYVVDRSYEQYF.